This T cell receptor beta chain was observed in a study of regulatory T cells in long-lasting Graves disease. Findings and caveats of the study: Analyses excluded thyroid tissue, covering peripheral blood alone.

A word on this clonotype: Its target is not known.

Arm-PCR of CDR3 regions with iRepertoire HTBI primers generated TCR beta libraries. MiXCR, applied by TCRdb to the multiplex PCR reads, yields one record per CDR3 protein. The repertoire holds roughly 500,000 distinct CDR3 sequences, with around an eighth as singletons. Time point given: newly diagnosed GD, antithyroid drugs for less than 3 months. PBMCs provided the RNA from which the TCR library was made. These data were also reused for a study on T cells in Graves' hyperthyroidism and ophthalmopathy. That paper states: A model built on 13 V-J features separated ophthalmopathy from stable hyperthyroidism.

The sequence was collected from a man in his thirties or forties with Graves disease. The sample consisted of peripheral blood mononuclear cells (PBMCs), taken at new diagnosis, from a patient treated with antithyroid drugs.

The CDR3 nucleotides are TGTGCCAGCAGCGTTGGGCAGGGTGTCGTGGATACGCAGTATTTT. Protein: CASSVGQGVVDTQYF. The rearrangement uses TRBV9 and TRBJ2-3; tentatively, D is TRBD1 (5 bases). With 2 bases removed from V and 6 bases from J, the gap between germline ends came to 16 bases. This CDR3 region has 15 residues. CDR1 and CDR2 (germline): SGDLS, YYNGEE.